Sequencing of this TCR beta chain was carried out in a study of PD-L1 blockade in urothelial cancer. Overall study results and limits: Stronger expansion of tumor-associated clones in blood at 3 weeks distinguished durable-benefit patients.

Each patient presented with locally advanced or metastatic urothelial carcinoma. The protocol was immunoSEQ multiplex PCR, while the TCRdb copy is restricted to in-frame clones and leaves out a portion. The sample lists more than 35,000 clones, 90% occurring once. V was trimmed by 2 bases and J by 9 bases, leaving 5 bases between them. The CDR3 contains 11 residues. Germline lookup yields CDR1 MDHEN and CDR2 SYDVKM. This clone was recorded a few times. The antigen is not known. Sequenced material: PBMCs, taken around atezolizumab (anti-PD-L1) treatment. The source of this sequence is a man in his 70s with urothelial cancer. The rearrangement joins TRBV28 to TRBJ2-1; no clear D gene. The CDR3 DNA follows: TGTGCCAGCAGTTTAACGGGTGAGCAGTTCTTC. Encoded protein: CASSLTGEQFF.